This is a list of T cell receptor beta chains from one sample in a study of blood T cell repertoires in COVID-19. Method: immunoSEQ multiplex PCR; TCRdb's copy keeps in-frame clones and lacks some. Among under 200,000 clones listed, roughly 90% were seen once. Sequenced material: peripheral blood. These receptors all come from a man in his sixties with acute or convalescent COVID-19. CDR3s include the opening cysteine and the closing phenylalanine or tryptophan. D genes are given only for firm matches. Size tells how often a clone was seen (once, few, many) or the class of an expanded clone, and some rows leave it out.

15	-	TRBV19	TRBD1	TRBJ2-2	CASTAGTGDAGELFF	TGTGCCAGTACCGCCGGGACAGGGGACGCCGGGGAGCTGTTTTTT
16	-	TRBV14	TRBD2	TRBJ2-5	CASSYYSGSYWETQYF	TGTGCCAGCAGTTACTATAGCGGGAGTTATTGGGAGACCCAGTACTTC
13	-	TRBV24-1	-	TRBJ2-2	CATSDSSTGELFF	TGTGCCACCAGTGATTCCAGTACCGGGGAGCTGTTTTTT
12	-	TRBV14	-	TRBJ2-1	CASSQDRGEQFF	TGTGCCAGCAGCCAAGATAGGGGTGAGCAGTTCTTC
15	-	TRBV30	-	TRBJ1-1	CAWRNFARRTSEAFF	TGTGCCTGGAGAAACTTCGCCCGTAGAACTAGTGAAGCTTTCTTT
14	-	TRBV5-1	TRBD1	TRBJ1-2	CASSRTGELNGYTF	TGCGCCAGCAGCCGGACAGGGGAATTAAATGGCTACACCTTC
16	-	TRBV5-1	-	TRBJ2-7	CASSRSGASLSYEQYF	TGCGCCAGCAGCCGTTCAGGCGCCAGTCTCTCCTACGAGCAGTACTTC
14	-	TRBV7-2	-	TRBJ2-2	CASSSQAYTGELFF	TGTGCCAGCAGCTCACAGGCGTACACCGGGGAGCTGTTTTTT
16	-	TRBV4-1	TRBD2	TRBJ2-3	CASSRQRGGDTDTQYF	TGCGCCAGCAGCCGTCAGCGGGGGGGAGATACAGATACGCAGTATTTT
15	-	TRBV5-4	-	TRBJ1-1	CASSLADVRQRGAFF	TGTGCCAGCAGCTTGGCCGACGTCAGACAACGGGGAGCTTTCTTT
14	-	TRBV19	-	TRBJ1-2	CASSTAGANYGYTF	TGTGCCAGTAGTACTGCAGGGGCTAACTATGGCTACACCTTC
14	-	TRBV11-2	-	TRBJ1-5	CASSLGGGYQPQHF	TGTGCCAGCAGCTTAGGGGGGGGGTATCAGCCCCAGCATTTT
14	once	TRBV7-8	-	TRBJ2-4	CASSLGNRDNIQYF	TGTGCCAGCAGCTTAGGTAACAGGGATAACATTCAGTACTTC
15	-	TRBV7-3	TRBD1	TRBJ1-2	CASSDRDRGRYGYTF	TGTGCCAGCAGCGACCGGGACAGGGGTCGGTATGGCTACACCTTC
13	few	TRBV10-3	-	TRBJ1-1	CAISESAGTEAFF	TGTGCCATCAGTGAGTCCGCAGGTACTGAAGCTTTCTTT
16	-	TRBV27	TRBD1	TRBJ2-1	CASSLKWDSSYNEQFF	TGTGCCAGCAGTTTGAAGTGGGACAGCTCCTACAATGAGCAGTTCTTC
15	-	TRBV7-9	TRBD1	TRBJ2-5	CASILAGTGEETQYF	TGTGCCAGCATCCTTGCCGGGACAGGGGAAGAGACCCAGTACTTC
16	-	TRBV18	TRBD1	TRBJ1-1	CASSPEIGQGGTEAFF	TGTGCCAGCTCACCCGAAATCGGACAGGGGGGAACTGAAGCTTTCTTT
14	-	TRBV6-5	-	TRBJ2-2	CASSPFGGSGELFF	TGTGCCAGCAGTCCCTTTGGGGGGTCCGGGGAGCTGTTTTTT
16	-	TRBV30	TRBD1	TRBJ1-1	CAWRTSLTGLNTEAFF	TGTGCCTGGAGAACCAGTCTGACAGGGTTGAACACTGAAGCTTTCTTT
15	-	TRBV9	TRBD1	TRBJ1-4	CASSLDRAANEKLFF	TGTGCCAGCAGCTTGGACAGGGCGGCGAATGAAAAACTGTTTTTT
19	-	TRBV6-6	TRBD1	TRBJ1-3	CASSPRTGGVGSSGNTIYF	TGTGCCAGCAGTCCCCGGACAGGGGGCGTTGGGAGCTCTGGAAACACCATATATTTT
13	-	TRBV12-3/TRBV12-4	TRBD1	TRBJ1-6	CASRQGYASPLHF	TGTGCCAGCAGACAGGGGTATGCCTCACCCCTCCACTTT
15	-	TRBV2	TRBD1	TRBJ1-2	CASSEGQGVYYGYTF	TGTGCCAGCAGTGAAGGACAGGGTGTTTACTATGGCTACACCTTC
15	-	TRBV21-1	-	TRBJ2-2	CASSKGQGCTGELFF	TGTGCCAGCAGCAAAGGACAGGGTTGCACCGGGGAGCTGTTTTTT
12	-	TRBV7-9	TRBD1	TRBJ1-2	CASSGTGVGYTF	TGTGCCAGCAGCGGAACAGGGGTAGGCTACACCTTC
15	-	TRBV27	-	TRBJ2-7	CASSLSGAPTYEQYF	TGTGCCAGCAGCCTTAGCGGAGCTCCCACTTACGAGCAGTACTTC
16	once	TRBV18	TRBD2	TRBJ2-3	CASSDGLAGASDTQYF	TGTGCCAGCTCAGACGGACTAGCGGGAGCGTCAGATACGCAGTATTTT
13	-	TRBV5-6	TRBD1	TRBJ2-5	CASSFGDRETQYF	TGTGCCAGCAGCTTCGGGGACAGGGAGACCCAGTACTTC
16	-	TRBV19	-	TRBJ1-1	CASSTRRTGTNTEAFF	TGTGCCAGTAGTACGCGTCGGACGGGGACTAACACTGAAGCTTTCTTT
14	-	TRBV5-1	-	TRBJ2-5	CASSFWGAQETQYF	TGCGCCAGCAGCTTTTGGGGAGCTCAAGAGACCCAGTACTTC
13	-	TRBV19	TRBD1	TRBJ1-4	CASTGTVNEKLFF	TGTGCCAGTACCGGGACAGTGAATGAAAAACTGTTTTTT
19	once	TRBV27	-	TRBJ2-6	CASSLAGRRGESGANVLTF	TGTGCCAGCAGTTTAGCGGGACGGCGCGGGGAATCTGGGGCCAACGTCCTGACTTTC
12	-	TRBV7-8	-	TRBJ1-2	CASSSGTYGYTF	TGTGCCAGCAGCTCGGGAACCTATGGCTACACCTTC
15	-	TRBV4-2	-	TRBJ1-2	CASRPTGQDNRGYTF	TGTGCCAGCAGGCCGACAGGACAAGATAATAGGGGCTACACCTTC
14	-	TRBV7-2	-	TRBJ1-1	CASSLTGSSTEAFF	TGTGCCAGCAGCTTAACAGGTAGTAGCACTGAAGCTTTCTTT
12	-	TRBV19	-	TRBJ2-7	CASSRAGGEQYF	TGTGCCAGTAGCCGCGCCGGGGGAGAGCAGTACTTC
14	-	TRBV7-9	TRBD1	TRBJ1-4	CASSLDRGLEKLFF	TGTGCCAGCAGTCTGGACAGGGGGCTGGAAAAACTGTTTTTT
15	-	TRBV28	TRBD1	TRBJ1-1	CASSPPGQMNTEAFF	TGTGCCAGCAGTCCCCCGGGACAGATGAACACTGAAGCTTTCTTT
15	-	TRBV5-1	-	TRBJ1-1	CASSLSGSGNTEAFF	TGCGCCAGCAGCTTGTCGGGGAGCGGGAACACTGAAGCTTTCTTT
17	-	TRBV10-2	-	TRBJ2-2	CASSESKPGANTGELFF	TGCGCCAGCAGTGAGTCGAAGCCGGGGGCGAACACCGGGGAGCTGTTTTTT
15	-	TRBV9	TRBD2	TRBJ2-7	CASSVGLANSYEQYF	TGTGCCAGCAGCGTGGGACTAGCGAACTCCTACGAGCAGTACTTC
13	-	TRBV2	-	TRBJ1-4	CASTRAGVEKLFF	TGTGCCAGCACTCGGGCGGGGGTTGAAAAACTGTTTTTT
15	-	TRBV7-3	-	TRBJ1-1	CASSSAVSQITEAFF	TGTGCCAGCAGCTCCGCAGTGTCACAGATCACTGAAGCTTTCTTT
13	-	TRBV30	-	TRBJ1-5	CAWSRPGDQPQHF	TGTGCCTGGAGTCGCCCAGGGGATCAGCCCCAGCATTTT
15	-	TRBV10-3	-	TRBJ1-4	CAISSTGRRDEKLFF	TGTGCCATCAGTAGTACTGGGCGGAGGGACGAAAAACTGTTTTTT
16	-	TRBV27	TRBD1	TRBJ1-5	CASSLQGASGNQPQHF	TGTGCCAGCAGTTTACAGGGGGCTTCTGGCAATCAGCCCCAGCATTTT
16	-	TRBV15	-	TRBJ1-4	CATSRGTFTTNEKLFF	TGTGCCACCAGCAGGGGGACATTTACAACTAATGAAAAACTGTTTTTT
13	-	TRBV10-3	-	TRBJ1-3	CAISDSSGNTIYF	TGTGCCATCAGTGACAGCTCTGGAAACACCATATATTTT